This TCR beta chain is from a study of blood T cell repertoires in COVID-19. In the authors' workflow: The authors estimated nucleated cell counts from reference gene primer amplification. Data came from immunoSEQ multiplex PCR; TCRdb stores just in-frame clones and leaves some out. V and J calls and clone size are given by that table; D and trimming were obtained from the DNA. The data show tens of thousands of clones, around 90% seen once. A Seattle source enrolled patients during active infection and followed them longitudinally. This clone was seen more than once but under ten times. Trimming removed 4 bases at V and 5 bases at J, with 13 bases between. CDR1 is SGHRS and CDR2 is YFSETQ in the germline V gene. The CDR3 sequence is 13 residues long.

The sample taken for sequencing was peripheral blood. The V call is TRBV5-1, the J call TRBJ2-7; D is possibly TRBD1 (6 bases). The receptor comes from a man aged 60-69 years with COVID-19, enrolled during active disease. For the CDR3, the DNA is TGCGCCAGCAGCGAAGGTGCAGGGGACGAGCAGTACTTC. The encoded protein is CASSEGAGDEQYF. The whole variable domain, remainder taken from reference TRBV5-1 and TRBJ2-7, is KAGVTQTPRYLIKTRGQQVTLSCSPISGHRSVSWYQQTPGQGLQFLFEYFSETQRNKGNFPGRFSGRQFSNSRSEMNVSTLELGDSALYLCASSEGAGDEQYFGPGTRLTVT.